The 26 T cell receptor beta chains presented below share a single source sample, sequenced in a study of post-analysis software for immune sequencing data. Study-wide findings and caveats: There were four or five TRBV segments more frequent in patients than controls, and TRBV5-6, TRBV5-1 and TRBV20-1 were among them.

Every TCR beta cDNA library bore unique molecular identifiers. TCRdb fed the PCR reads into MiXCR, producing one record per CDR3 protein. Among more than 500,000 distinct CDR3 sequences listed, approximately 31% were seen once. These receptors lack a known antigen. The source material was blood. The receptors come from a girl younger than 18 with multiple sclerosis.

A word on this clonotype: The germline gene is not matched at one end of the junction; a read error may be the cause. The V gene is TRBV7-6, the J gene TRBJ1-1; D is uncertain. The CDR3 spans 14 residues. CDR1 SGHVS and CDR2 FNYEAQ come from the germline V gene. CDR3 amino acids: CASSLVRENTGAFF. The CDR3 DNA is TGTGCCAGCAGCTTAGTGAGGGAGAACACTGGAGCTTTCTTT.

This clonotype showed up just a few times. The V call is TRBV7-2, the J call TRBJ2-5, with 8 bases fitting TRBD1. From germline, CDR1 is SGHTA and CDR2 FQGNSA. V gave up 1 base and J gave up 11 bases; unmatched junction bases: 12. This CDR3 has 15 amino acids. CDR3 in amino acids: CASSLGTGSEVEQYF. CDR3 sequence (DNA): TGTGCCAGCAGCTTAGGGACAGGGTCTGAAGTTGAGCAGTACTTC.

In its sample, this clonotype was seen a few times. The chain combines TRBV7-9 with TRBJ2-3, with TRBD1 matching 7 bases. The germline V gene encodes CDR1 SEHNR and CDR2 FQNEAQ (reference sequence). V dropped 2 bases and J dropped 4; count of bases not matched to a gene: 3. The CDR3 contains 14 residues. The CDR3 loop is CASSLSQGADTQYF. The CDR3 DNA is TGTGCCAGCAGCTTATCTCAGGGGGCAGATACGCAGTATTTT.

CDR3 nucleotide sequence: TGTGCCGGGTCCTACAGGGGTGGGGATACGCAGTATTTT. It translates to CAGSYRGGDTQYF. V usage is TRBV3-1 and J usage is TRBJ2-3; 7 positions match TRBD1. After removal of 11 bases from V and 6 bases from J, the junction contained 11 bases not matched to a gene. Germline assignment: CDR1 LGHDT and CDR2 YNNKEL (reference sequence). There are 13 residues in the CDR3.

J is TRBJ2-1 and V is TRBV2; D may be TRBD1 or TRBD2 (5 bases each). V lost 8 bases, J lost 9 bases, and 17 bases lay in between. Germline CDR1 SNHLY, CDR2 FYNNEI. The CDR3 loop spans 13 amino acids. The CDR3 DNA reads TGTGCCAGCCTACTCAGGGCTCGGGGTGAGCAGTTCTTC. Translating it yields CASLLRARGEQFF.

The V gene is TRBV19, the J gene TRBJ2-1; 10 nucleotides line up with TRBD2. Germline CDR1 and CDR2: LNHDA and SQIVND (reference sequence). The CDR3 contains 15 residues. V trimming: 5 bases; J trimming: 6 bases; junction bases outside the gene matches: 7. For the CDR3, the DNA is TGTGCCAGTAGTCGATCTAGCGGGAGCGGCAATGAGCAGTTCTTC. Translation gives CASSRSSGSGNEQFF.

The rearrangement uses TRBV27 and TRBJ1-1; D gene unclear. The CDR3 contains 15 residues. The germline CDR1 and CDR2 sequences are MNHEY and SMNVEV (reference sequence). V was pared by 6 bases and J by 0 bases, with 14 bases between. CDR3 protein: CASRAEGDMNTEAFF. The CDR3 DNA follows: TGTGCCAGCAGAGCAGAGGGAGACATGAACACTGAAGCTTTCTTT.

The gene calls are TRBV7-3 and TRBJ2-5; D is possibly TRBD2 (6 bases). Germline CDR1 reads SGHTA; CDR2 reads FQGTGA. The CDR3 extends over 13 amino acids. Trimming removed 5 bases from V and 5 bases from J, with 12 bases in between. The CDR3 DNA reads TGTGCCAGCAGCCGGGCGGGGTGGGAGACCCAGTACTTC. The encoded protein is CASSRAGWETQYF. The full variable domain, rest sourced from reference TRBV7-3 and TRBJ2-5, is GAGVSQTPSNKVTEKGKYVELRCDPISGHTALYWYRQSLGQGPEFLIYFQGTGAADDSGLPNDRFFAVRPEGSVSTLKIQRTERGDSAVYLCASSRAGWETQYFGPGTRLLVL.

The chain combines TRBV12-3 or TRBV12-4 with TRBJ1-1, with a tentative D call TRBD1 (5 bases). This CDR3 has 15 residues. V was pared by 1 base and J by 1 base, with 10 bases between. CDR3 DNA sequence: TGTGCCAGCAGTTTAGGGGGGACGGCGAACACTGAAGCTTTCTTT. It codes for CASSLGGTANTEAFF.

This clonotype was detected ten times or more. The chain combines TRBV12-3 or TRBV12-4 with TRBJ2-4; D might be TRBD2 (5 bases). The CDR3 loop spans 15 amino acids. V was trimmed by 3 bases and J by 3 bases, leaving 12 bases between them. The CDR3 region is CASSLFGGGKNIQYF. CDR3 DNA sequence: TGTGCCAGCAGTTTGTTCGGTGGAGGCAAAAACATTCAGTACTTC.

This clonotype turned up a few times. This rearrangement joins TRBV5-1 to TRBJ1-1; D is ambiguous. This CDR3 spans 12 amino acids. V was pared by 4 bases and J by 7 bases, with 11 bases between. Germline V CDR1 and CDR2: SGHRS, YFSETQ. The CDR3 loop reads CASSPGWGEAFF. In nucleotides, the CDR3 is TGCGCCAGCAGCCCGGGTTGGGGTGAAGCTTTCTTT.

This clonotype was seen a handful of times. CDR3 sequence: CSARVPSVLTYNSPLHF. The CDR3 DNA follows: TGCAGTGCTAGAGTACCCAGTGTATTGACCTATAATTCACCCCTCCACTTT. This sequence joins TRBV20-1 and TRBJ1-6; D remains unclear. Looked up from germline, CDR1 is DFQATT and CDR2 is SNEGSKA (reference sequence). The CDR3 length is 17 residues. Trimming removed 1 base at V and 2 bases at J, with 15 bases between.

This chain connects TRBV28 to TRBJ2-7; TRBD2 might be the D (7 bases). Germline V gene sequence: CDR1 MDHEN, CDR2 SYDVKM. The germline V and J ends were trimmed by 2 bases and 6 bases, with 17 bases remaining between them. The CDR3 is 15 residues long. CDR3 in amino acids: CASSLRGRVLLEQYF. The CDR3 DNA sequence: TGTGCCAGCAGTTTAAGGGGGAGGGTGCTACTCGAGCAGTACTTC.

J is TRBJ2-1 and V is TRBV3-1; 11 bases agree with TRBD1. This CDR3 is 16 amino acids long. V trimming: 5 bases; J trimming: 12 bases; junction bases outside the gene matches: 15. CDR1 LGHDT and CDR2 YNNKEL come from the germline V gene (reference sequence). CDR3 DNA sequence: TGTGCCAGCAGCGCGCCGGGACAGGGGGTCCCAAGCGGGCAGTTCTTC. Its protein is CASSAPGQGVPSGQFF.

CDR3 nucleotides: TGTGCCAGCAGTTACAGGCGCAGTTACAATGAGCAGTTCTTC. It yields the protein CASSYRRSYNEQFF. The rearrangement joins TRBV6-5 to TRBJ2-1; no clear D gene. The V gene's germline CDR1 is MNHEY and CDR2 SVGAGI. The CDR3 is made up of 14 amino acids. With 2 bases removed from V and 4 bases from J, the gap between germline ends came to 9 bases.

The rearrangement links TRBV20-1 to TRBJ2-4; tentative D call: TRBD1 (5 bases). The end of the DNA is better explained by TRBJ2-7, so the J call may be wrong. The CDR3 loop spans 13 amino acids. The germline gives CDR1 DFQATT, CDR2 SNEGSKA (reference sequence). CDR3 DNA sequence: TGCAGTGCTAAGGAGCCCAGGGTGGACGAGCAGTACTTC. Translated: CSAKEPRVDEQYF.

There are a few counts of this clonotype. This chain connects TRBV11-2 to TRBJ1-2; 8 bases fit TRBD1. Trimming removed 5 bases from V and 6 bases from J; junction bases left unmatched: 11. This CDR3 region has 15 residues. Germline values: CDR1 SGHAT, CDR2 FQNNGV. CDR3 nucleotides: TGTGCCAGCAGCCTCGGAGGACAGGGTACCAATGGCTACACCTTC. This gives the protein CASSLGGQGTNGYTF. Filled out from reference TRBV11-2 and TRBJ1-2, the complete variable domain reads EAGVAQSPRYKIIEKRQSVAFWCNPISGHATLYWYQQILGQGPKLLIQFQNNGVVDDSQLPKDRFSAERLKGVDSTLKIQPAKLEDSAVYLCASSLGGQGTNGYTFGSGTRLTVV.

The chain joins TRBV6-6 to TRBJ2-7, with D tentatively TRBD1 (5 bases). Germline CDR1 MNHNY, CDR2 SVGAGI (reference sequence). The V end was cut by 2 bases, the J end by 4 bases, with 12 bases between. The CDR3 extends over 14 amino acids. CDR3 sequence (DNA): TGTGCCAGCAGTTACAGGCAGGGAACTTACGAGCAGTACTTC. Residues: CASSYRQGTYEQYF.

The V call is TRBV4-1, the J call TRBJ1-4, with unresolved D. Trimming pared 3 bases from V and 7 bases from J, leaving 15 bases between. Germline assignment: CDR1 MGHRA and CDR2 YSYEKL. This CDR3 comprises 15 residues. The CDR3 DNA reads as TGCGCCAGCAGCCAGGAAAGGGCAGGCCCTGAAAAACTGTTTTTT. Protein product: CASSQERAGPEKLFF.

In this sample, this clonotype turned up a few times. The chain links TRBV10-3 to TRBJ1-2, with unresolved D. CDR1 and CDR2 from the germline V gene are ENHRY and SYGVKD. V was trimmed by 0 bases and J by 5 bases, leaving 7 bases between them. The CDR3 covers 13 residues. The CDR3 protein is CAISESIRYGYTF. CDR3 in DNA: TGTGCCATCAGTGAGTCGATCAGATATGGCTACACCTTC.

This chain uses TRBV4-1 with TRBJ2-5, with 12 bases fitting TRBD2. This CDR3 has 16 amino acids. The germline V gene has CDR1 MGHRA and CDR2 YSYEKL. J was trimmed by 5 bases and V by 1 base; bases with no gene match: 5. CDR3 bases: TGCGCCAGCAGCCAAGGTCTAGCGGGAGGGTGGGAGACCCAGTACTTC. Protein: CASSQGLAGGWETQYF.

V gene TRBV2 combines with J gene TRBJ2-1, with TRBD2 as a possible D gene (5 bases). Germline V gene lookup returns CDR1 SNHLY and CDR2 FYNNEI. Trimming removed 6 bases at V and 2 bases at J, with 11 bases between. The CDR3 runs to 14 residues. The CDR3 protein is CASRDWTTYNEQFF. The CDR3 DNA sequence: TGTGCCAGCAGGGACTGGACCACCTACAATGAGCAGTTCTTC.

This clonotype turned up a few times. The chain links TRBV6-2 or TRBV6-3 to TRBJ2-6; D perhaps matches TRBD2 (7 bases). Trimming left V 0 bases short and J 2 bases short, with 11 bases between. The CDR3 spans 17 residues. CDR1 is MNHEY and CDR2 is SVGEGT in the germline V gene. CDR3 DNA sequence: TGTGCCAGCAGTTACTCGATGGGGGGGCCTGGGGCCAACGTCCTGACTTTC. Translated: CASSYSMGGPGANVLTF.

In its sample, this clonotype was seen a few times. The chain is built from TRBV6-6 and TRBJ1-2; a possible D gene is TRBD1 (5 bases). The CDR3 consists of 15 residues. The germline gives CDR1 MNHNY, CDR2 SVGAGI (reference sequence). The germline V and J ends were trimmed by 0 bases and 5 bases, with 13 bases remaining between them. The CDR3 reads CASSYSNPGEYGYTF. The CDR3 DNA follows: TGTGCCAGCAGTTACTCGAACCCGGGGGAGTATGGCTACACCTTC.

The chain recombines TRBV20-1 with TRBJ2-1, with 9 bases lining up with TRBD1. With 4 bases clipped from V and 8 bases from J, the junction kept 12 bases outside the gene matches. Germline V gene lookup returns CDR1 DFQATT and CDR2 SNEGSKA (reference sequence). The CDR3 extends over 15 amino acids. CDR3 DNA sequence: TGCAGTGCTACATATAACCGGGACAGGGTCCATGAGCAGTTCTTC. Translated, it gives CSATYNRDRVHEQFF.

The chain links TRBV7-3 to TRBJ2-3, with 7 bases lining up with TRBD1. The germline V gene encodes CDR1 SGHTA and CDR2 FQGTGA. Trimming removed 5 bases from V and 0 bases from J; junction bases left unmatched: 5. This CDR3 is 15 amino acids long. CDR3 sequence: CASSETGLSTDTQYF. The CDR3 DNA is TGTGCCAGCAGCGAGACAGGGCTTAGCACAGATACGCAGTATTTT.